A selection of T cell receptor beta chains follows, all from one sample in a study of blood T cell repertoires in COVID-19. This table comes from immunoSEQ multiplex PCR, and its TCRdb copy is limited to in-frame clones, with some not included. This repertoire shows about 120,000 clones, about 85% found once; its top ten account for approximately 6.6%. Sequenced sample: peripheral blood. The receptor set was obtained from an older man with active or convalescent COVID-19. Each CDR3 is given with its conserved first and last residue. A D gene is named only where the DNA matches it firmly. Some rows mark clone size as missing; the rest say once, few, many or name a class of expanded clone.

.,TRBJ1-2,TRBV7-2,TRBD1,CASSSDGGGDYGYTF,TGTGCCAGCAGCTCTGATGGAGGGGGCGACTATGGCTACACCTTC
few,TRBJ2-7,TRBV6-5,.,CASRGSGSSYEQYF,TGTGCCAGTCGAGGGTCGGGGAGTTCCTACGAGCAGTACTTC
.,TRBJ1-5,TRBV6-2/TRBV6-3,TRBD1,CASSPRVGTASGQPQHF,TGTGCCAGCAGCCCTCGCGTCGGGACAGCCTCGGGTCAGCCCCAGCATTTT
.,TRBJ1-5,TRBV14,.,CASSQVGSNQPQHF,TGTGCCAGCAGCCAAGTAGGGAGTAATCAGCCCCAGCATTTT
few,TRBJ2-3,TRBV7-7,TRBD2,CASSLGTSKTDTQYF,TGTGCCAGCAGCCTGGGGACTAGTAAGACAGATACGCAGTATTTT
.,TRBJ2-1,TRBV6-5,.,CASSYSRTYNEQFF,TGTGCCAGCAGTTACTCGCGGACCTACAATGAGCAGTTCTTC
.,TRBJ1-3,TRBV30,.,CAWIHSGNTIYF,TGTGCCTGGATTCACTCTGGAAACACCATATATTTT
.,TRBJ2-5,TRBV19,.,CASSISSGQETQYF,TGTGCCAGTAGTATAAGCAGCGGCCAAGAGACCCAGTACTTC
.,TRBJ2-7,TRBV9,.,CASSVGQRSYEQYF,TGTGCCAGCAGCGTAGGCCAGCGCTCCTACGAGCAGTACTTC
.,TRBJ2-7,TRBV5-1,.,CASSLSQAYEQYF,TGCGCCAGCAGCTTGTCCCAGGCCTACGAGCAGTACTTC
.,TRBJ2-1,TRBV13,TRBD2,CASSPRLAIYNEQFF,TGTGCCAGCAGCCCCCGACTAGCGATCTACAATGAGCAGTTCTTC
few,TRBJ1-6,TRBV5-1,TRBD1,CASSLRGGRSSYNSPLHF,TGCGCCAGCAGCCTAAGAGGGGGCCGATCCTCCTATAATTCACCCCTCCACTTT
.,TRBJ1-1,TRBV5-6,TRBD1,CASSPTGRYLAFF,TGTGCCAGCAGCCCGACAGGGAGGTATTTGGCTTTCTTT
.,TRBJ2-7,TRBV24-1,TRBD2,CATSDTTTSGSRNEQYF,TGTGCCACCAGTGACACGACGACTAGCGGGAGTCGAAACGAGCAGTACTTC
once,TRBJ2-7,TRBV10-3,.,CAITLDRAYGQYF,TGTGCCATCACTCTCGACAGAGCCTACGGGCAGTACTTC
.,TRBJ2-3,TRBV28,.,CASSPAGQLTDTQYF,TGTGCCAGCAGTCCTGCGGGACAGCTCACAGATACGCAGTATTTT
.,TRBJ2-2,TRBV4-1,.,CASSQGGGPRTGELFF,TGCGCCAGCAGCCAAGGGGGGGGGCCTCGGACCGGGGAGCTGTTTTTT
.,TRBJ2-5,TRBV7-3,.,CASSIRQAGRLGETQYF,TGTGCCAGCAGCATCAGACAGGCCGGCCGTCTGGGAGAGACCCAGTACTTC
once,TRBJ1-3,TRBV5-3,TRBD1,CARRPNRDRGHCTGNTIYF,TGTGCCAGAAGGCCGAACCGGGACAGGGGGCATTGTACAGGTAACACCATATATTTT
.,TRBJ1-1,TRBV18,TRBD1,CASSPRQGTNTEAFF,TGTGCCAGCTCACCCCGACAGGGTACGAACACTGAAGCTTTCTTT
once,TRBJ1-1,TRBV4-1,.,CASSQLAIMNTEAFF,TGCGCCAGCAGCCAGCTAGCAATCATGAACACTGAAGCTTTCTTT
.,TRBJ2-1,TRBV5-4,.,CASIKDSAVGEQFF,TGTGCCAGCATCAAAGACAGCGCGGTGGGTGAGCAGTTCTTC
.,TRBJ1-1,TRBV5-1,.,CASSLEQSGTEAFF,TGCGCCAGCAGCTTGGAACAGAGTGGGACTGAAGCTTTCTTT
.,TRBJ2-7,TRBV18,.,CASLEQGSYEQYF,TGTGCCAGCTTGGAGCAGGGTTCCTACGAGCAGTACTTC
.,TRBJ1-2,TRBV5-1,.,CASSPSGSYGYTF,TGCGCCAGCAGCCCCTCGGGGAGCTATGGCTACACCTTC
.,TRBJ2-3,TRBV11-2,TRBD2,CASSLSVAGDTQYF,TGTGCCAGCAGCTTGTCCGTAGCGGGGGATACGCAGTATTTT
.,TRBJ2-7,TRBV5-1,.,CASSLEAGSTYEQYF,TGCGCCAGCAGCTTGGAGGCAGGCAGTACCTACGAGCAGTACTTC
.,TRBJ2-4,TRBV24-1,.,CATSDFGDVQYF,TGTGCCACCAGTGATTTCGGGGATGTTCAGTACTTC
.,TRBJ2-5,TRBV5-4,TRBD2,CASSLSGAQETQYF,TGTGCCAGCAGCTTAAGCGGGGCCCAAGAGACCCAGTACTTC
.,TRBJ1-1,TRBV11-2,.,CASSFFGVGNTEAFF,TGTGCCAGCAGCTTCTTCGGGGTGGGGAACACTGAAGCTTTCTTT
.,TRBJ2-6,TRBV18,TRBD2,CASSHPGGGTGANVLTF,TGTGCCAGCTCACACCCCGGGGGGGGAACTGGGGCCAACGTCCTGACTTTC
once,TRBJ1-5,TRBV18,TRBD1,CASSRTGNQPQHF,TGTGCCAGCTCACGGACAGGGAACCAGCCCCAGCATTTT
.,TRBJ2-1,TRBV24-1,.,CATRASSYNEQFF,TGTGCCACCAGGGCTAGCTCCTACAATGAGCAGTTCTTC
.,TRBJ1-2,TRBV27,TRBD1,CASSITGGGGYGYTF,TGTGCCAGCAGTATAACAGGGGGCGGGGGCTATGGCTACACCTTC
.,TRBJ2-7,TRBV3-1/TRBV3-2,.,CASSQDRYYEQYF,TGTGCCAGCAGCCAAGATCGGTATTACGAGCAGTACTTC
.,TRBJ1-1,TRBV19,TRBD1,CASRGDRADTEAFF,TGTGCCAGTAGGGGGGACAGGGCGGATACTGAAGCTTTCTTT
once,TRBJ2-3,TRBV9,.,CASSVDGTRGDTQYF,TGTGCCAGCAGCGTAGATGGGACAAGAGGGGATACGCAGTATTTT
.,TRBJ1-6,TRBV21-1,.,CASSKTGLLLHF,TGTGCCAGCAGCAAAACAGGCCTACTTCTCCACTTT
.,TRBJ1-4,TRBV11-2,TRBD1,CASRNSGTGGDDEKLFF,TGTGCCAGCAGGAACAGTGGGACAGGGGGCGATGACGAAAAACTGTTTTTT
many,TRBJ2-2,TRBV30,TRBD1,CACYRDRPNTGELFF,TGTGCCTGCTATCGGGACAGGCCGAACACCGGGGAGCTGTTTTTT
.,TRBJ1-2,TRBV27,.,CASSLFGSGYTF,TGTGCCAGCAGTTTATTCGGGTCTGGCTACACCTTC
.,TRBJ2-4,TRBV27,.,CASSLSRTAITAKNIQYF,TGTGCCAGCAGTTTATCGCGCACAGCTATCACAGCCAAAAACATTCAGTACTTC